The T cell receptor beta chain described here comes from a study of blood T cell repertoires in COVID-19. Study summary: COVID-19 samples, acute and convalescent, were from the United States, Italy and Spain.

In the original workflow: Amplification of reference gene primers was used by the study to estimate nucleated cell counts. Here immunoSEQ multiplex PCR was the method, and the copy in TCRdb shows in-frame clones only, minus some. The V and J calls and clone size are taken from that table; D and trimming were inferred from the DNA. The sample has approximately 300,000 clones, about 89% seen once; the top ten hold about 4.6%. Germline loops: CDR1 SGHVS, CDR2 FQNEAQ. Unmatched junction bases numbered 6, after V lost 0 bases and J lost 8 bases. CDR3 length equals 16 residues. This sequence originates from a man between 35 and 55 years old with acute or convalescent COVID-19. The chain employs TRBV7-8 and TRBJ1-6; 8 bases map to TRBD1. The sequenced sample was peripheral blood. The CDR3 DNA is TGTGCCAGCAGCTTAGCGCCCCCAGGGGGCCATTCACCCCTCCACTTT. Protein: CASSLAPPGGHSPLHF.